Listed below are T cell receptor beta chains from one sample, sequenced in a study of OX40 agonist ivuxolimab in advanced cancers. Data came from immunoSEQ multiplex PCR; TCRdb stores just in-frame clones and leaves some out. The repertoire has tens of thousands of clones, around 86% of them found once; the top ten carry 0.6% to 0.8%. Sequencing used CD4+ or CD8+ T cells sorted from blood, obtained in a trial of the OX40 agonist ivuxolimab. Every receptor here comes from an adult with an advanced solid tumor such as melanoma, head and neck, liver or kidney cancer. CDR3s include the opening cysteine and the closing phenylalanine or tryptophan. Each record gives: V gene, CDR3 length, J gene, CDR3 protein.

V gene: TRBV10-3
CDR3 length: 13
J gene: TRBJ1-1
CDR3 protein: CATGEILGTEAFF

V gene: TRBV2
CDR3 length: 13
J gene: TRBJ2-7
CDR3 protein: CASRGDLGYEQYF

V gene: TRBV5-6
CDR3 length: 16
J gene: TRBJ2-7
CDR3 protein: CASSLEGRGPFYEQYF

V gene: TRBV7-2
CDR3 length: 15
J gene: TRBJ1-5
CDR3 protein: CASSLGPYSNQPQHF

V gene: TRBV30
CDR3 length: 19
J gene: TRBJ1-2
CDR3 protein: CAWIRGGARGRGINYGYTF

V gene: TRBV10-3
CDR3 length: 13
J gene: TRBJ1-1
CDR3 protein: CAIEGSGRSGAFF

V gene: TRBV6-5
CDR3 length: 11
J gene: TRBJ2-7
CDR3 protein: CASGTDYEQYF

V gene: TRBV6-5
CDR3 length: 14
J gene: TRBJ1-2
CDR3 protein: CASRPDPGTYGYTF

V gene: TRBV10-3
CDR3 length: 15
J gene: TRBJ2-7
CDR3 protein: CAISDRGRAAYEQYF

V gene: TRBV2
CDR3 length: 15
J gene: TRBJ1-5
CDR3 protein: CASRSRQGVFQPQHF

V gene: TRBV7-2
CDR3 length: 14
J gene: TRBJ2-7
CDR3 protein: CASSPGTDSYEQYF

V gene: TRBV2
CDR3 length: 12
J gene: TRBJ2-2
CDR3 protein: CAASGYTGELFF

V gene: TRBV9
CDR3 length: 17
J gene: TRBJ2-2
CDR3 protein: CASSETGQGANTGELFF

V gene: TRBV7-2
CDR3 length: 16
J gene: TRBJ2-2
CDR3 protein: CASSLDGSRNTGELFF

V gene: TRBV5-1
CDR3 length: 14
J gene: TRBJ2-2
CDR3 protein: CASSLKTSTGELFF

V gene: TRBV6-5
CDR3 length: 13
J gene: TRBJ2-1
CDR3 protein: CASRTGQGNEQFF

V gene: TRBV7-2
CDR3 length: 15
J gene: TRBJ1-6
CDR3 protein: CASSLAPDRGLTLHF

V gene: TRBV4-1
CDR3 length: 16
J gene: TRBJ2-1
CDR3 protein: CASSRGGYSSYNEQFF

V gene: TRBV11-3
CDR3 length: 13
J gene: TRBJ1-1
CDR3 protein: CASSSSGNTEAFF

V gene: TRBV7-7
CDR3 length: 14
J gene: TRBJ1-4
CDR3 protein: CASSLDATNEKLFF

V gene: TRBV5-4
CDR3 length: 16
J gene: TRBJ1-2
CDR3 protein: CASSSGGDRGNYGYAF

V gene: TRBV7-6
CDR3 length: 15
J gene: TRBJ1-6
CDR3 protein: CASSQGQGRISPLHF

V gene: TRBV7-2
CDR3 length: 13
J gene: TRBJ1-4
CDR3 protein: CASSETVGEKLFF

V gene: TRBV11-1
CDR3 length: 14
J gene: TRBJ2-1
CDR3 protein: CASMRRGSNNEQFF

V gene: TRBV7-2
CDR3 length: 14
J gene: TRBJ2-3
CDR3 protein: CASSYNYITDTQYF

V gene: TRBV7-3
CDR3 length: 17
J gene: TRBJ2-3
CDR3 protein: CASSPLTSGVFTDTQYF

V gene: TRBV4-1
CDR3 length: 15
J gene: TRBJ2-1
CDR3 protein: CASSLREGAYNEQFF

V gene: TRBV7-9
CDR3 length: 13
J gene: TRBJ2-3
CDR3 protein: CASSLDRGDTQYF

V gene: TRBV13
CDR3 length: 16
J gene: TRBJ2-7
CDR3 protein: CASRPPGGQGSYEQYF

V gene: TRBV28
CDR3 length: 15
J gene: TRBJ1-5
CDR3 protein: CASSTSQGINQPQHF

V gene: TRBV7-6
CDR3 length: 16
J gene: TRBJ2-3
CDR3 protein: CASSLGPGQRADTQYF

V gene: TRBV28
CDR3 length: 13
J gene: TRBJ2-1
CDR3 protein: CASSSPGEGEQFF

V gene: TRBV2
CDR3 length: 15
J gene: TRBJ1-1
CDR3 protein: CASSEAGQAGAEAFF

V gene: TRBV5-1
CDR3 length: 15
J gene: TRBJ1-4
CDR3 protein: CASRRTAGVGEKLFF

V gene: TRBV11-3
CDR3 length: 14
J gene: TRBJ2-7
CDR3 protein: CASSSTGASYEQYF

V gene: TRBV12-5
CDR3 length: 11
J gene: TRBJ1-1
CDR3 protein: CASGPLTEAFF

V gene: TRBV2
CDR3 length: 13
J gene: TRBJ2-5
CDR3 protein: CASTRDFQETQYF

V gene: TRBV5-1
CDR3 length: 14
J gene: TRBJ1-2
CDR3 protein: CASSSRVGAYGYTF

V gene: TRBV30
CDR3 length: 15
J gene: TRBJ2-2
CDR3 protein: CAWRLVAGGTGELFF

V gene: TRBV7-2
CDR3 length: 15
J gene: TRBJ1-4
CDR3 protein: CASSLASTGLEKLFF

V gene: TRBV19
CDR3 length: 16
J gene: TRBJ2-7
CDR3 protein: CASSKRWGTTTYEQYF

V gene: TRBV5-1
CDR3 length: 13
J gene: TRBJ2-7
CDR3 protein: CASSPLDLTKQYF

V gene: TRBV5-1
CDR3 length: 14
J gene: TRBJ2-5
CDR3 protein: CASSLGQVKETQYF

V gene: TRBV11-2
CDR3 length: 14
J gene: TRBJ2-5
CDR3 protein: CASSRPSGPRTQYF

V gene: TRBV9
CDR3 length: 14
J gene: TRBJ2-1
CDR3 protein: CASSLAGFYNEQFF